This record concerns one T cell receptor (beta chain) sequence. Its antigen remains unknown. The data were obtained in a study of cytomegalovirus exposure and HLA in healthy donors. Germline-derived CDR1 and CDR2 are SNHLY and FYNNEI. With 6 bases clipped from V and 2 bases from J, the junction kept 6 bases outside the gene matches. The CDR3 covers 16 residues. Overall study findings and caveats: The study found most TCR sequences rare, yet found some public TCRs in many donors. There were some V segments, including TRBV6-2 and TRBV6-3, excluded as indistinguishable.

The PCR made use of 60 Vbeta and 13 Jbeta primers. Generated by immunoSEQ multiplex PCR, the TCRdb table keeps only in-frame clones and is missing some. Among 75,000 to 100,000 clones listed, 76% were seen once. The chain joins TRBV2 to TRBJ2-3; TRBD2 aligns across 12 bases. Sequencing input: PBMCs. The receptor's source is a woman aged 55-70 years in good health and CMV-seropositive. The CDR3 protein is CASSWTSGVFTDTQYF. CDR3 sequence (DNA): TGTGCCAGCAGCTGGACTAGCGGGGTCTTCACAGATACGCAGTATTTT.